The 13 T cell receptor beta chains listed next were all sequenced from one sample in a study of Ad26.COV2.S vaccination and SARS-CoV-2 variants. This sample's treatment: 19 received Ad26.COV2.S at low or high dose, single or two shots; about five received placebo; per-sample allocation not given. Sampling took place 63 days after the first vaccine or placebo injection. Method: immunoSEQ multiplex PCR; TCRdb's copy keeps in-frame clones and lacks some. The sample records 300,000 to 350,000 clones, almost 90% being singletons. The source material was peripheral blood, sampled in a trial of Ad26.COV2.S vaccine versus placebo. Receptor source: a person aged 18-65 years who received the Ad26.COV2.S COVID-19 vaccine or a placebo.

The rearrangement uses TRBV28 and TRBJ1-5, with D possibly TRBD1 on 6 matching bases. V dropped 6 bases and J dropped 1 base, with 13 bases sitting between them. Germline V gives CDR1 MDHEN, CDR2 SYDVKM. The length of the CDR3 is 15 residues. Here the CDR3 DNA reads TGTGCCAGCAGACTAGGGGGATGGAGCAATCAGCCCCAGCATTTT. It translates to CASRLGGWSNQPQHF. Full variable domain (outside the CDR3, taken from reference TRBV28 and TRBJ1-5): DVKVTQSSRYLVKRTGEKVFLECVQDMDHENMFWYRQDPGLGLRLIYFSYDVKMKEKGDIPEGYSVSREKKERFSLILESASTNQTSMYLCASRLGGWSNQPQHFGDGTRLSIL.

The chain couples TRBV4-3 to TRBJ2-1, with D perhaps TRBD2 (5 bases). This CDR3 has 15 residues. Per germline, CDR1 LGHNA and CDR2 YSLEER. With 0 bases removed from V and 3 bases from J, the gap between germline ends came to 9 bases. The DNA for the CDR3 is TGCGCCAGCAGCCAAGAGGAAAGCGGCTACAATGAGCAGTTCTTC. Translating gives CASSQEESGYNEQFF.

V and J are TRBV19 and TRBJ1-1, with unresolved D. V was trimmed by 4 bases and J by 2 bases, leaving 14 bases between them. The CDR3 is 15 residues long. Germline assignment: CDR1 LNHDA and CDR2 SQIVND (reference sequence). DNA of the CDR3: TGTGCCAGTAGTAAGGCAGCGAGACTTAACACTGAAGCTTTCTTT. This translates into CASSKAARLNTEAFF.

The chain carries TRBV4-1 and TRBJ1-3; D not resolved. CDR1 and CDR2 from the germline V gene are MGHRA and YSYEKL. The CDR3 spans 15 residues. V gave up 8 bases and J gave up 0 bases, with 14 bases separating them. CDR3 residues: CASEQTGSSGNTIYF. The CDR3 DNA is TGCGCCAGCGAACAGACTGGAAGCTCTGGAAACACCATATATTTT.

V is TRBV10-1 and J is TRBJ2-7; TRBD1 aligns across 7 bases. The CDR3 spans 16 residues. With V trimmed by 3 bases and J by 0 bases, 8 bases remained unmatched. From germline, CDR1 is WNHNN and CDR2 SYGVQD (reference sequence). The CDR3: CASSDPQGTGSYEQYF. The CDR3 nucleotides are TGCGCCAGCAGTGATCCACAGGGGACGGGCTCCTACGAGCAGTACTTC.

The CDR3 loop reads CATSDLHGTVRSTDTQYF. The DNA for the CDR3 is TGTGCCACCAGTGATTTGCACGGGACAGTTAGAAGCACAGATACGCAGTATTTT. The chain couples TRBV24-1 to TRBJ2-3; 7 positions agree with TRBD1. J lost 0 bases, V lost 0 bases, and 8 bases had no gene match. The CDR3 length is 18 residues. Germline loops: CDR1 KGHDR, CDR2 SFDVKD.

The V and J genes are TRBV15 and TRBJ1-2; D is undetermined. Per germline, CDR1 LNHNV and CDR2 YYDKDF (reference sequence). V was pared by 0 bases and J by 5 bases, with 16 bases between. The CDR3 length is 16 residues. The CDR3 loop is CATSRDPVTVVYGYTF. The CDR3 coding sequence is TGTGCCACCAGCAGAGACCCGGTAACAGTCGTTTATGGCTACACCTTC.

This clone came up once. The rearrangement uses TRBV7-9 and TRBJ1-2; possible D gene TRBD1, 5 bases. This CDR3 has 16 residues. Trimming took 5 bases from V and 4 from J, leaving 20 bases between them. Germline-derived CDR1 and CDR2 are SEHNR and FQNEAQ (reference sequence). Here the CDR3 reads CASSPPVGPKVYGYTF. DNA for the CDR3: TGTGCCAGCAGCCCCCCGGTGGGACCTAAGGTCTATGGCTACACCTTC.

Only a few counts were recorded for this clone. The chain uses TRBV7-9 and TRBJ1-1; no clear D gene. The CDR3 contains 11 residues. Germline V gene lookup returns CDR1 SEHNR and CDR2 FQNEAQ (reference sequence). V was cut by 1 base and J by 11 bases, with 8 bases left in between. CDR3: CASSLGLWAFF. CDR3 sequence (DNA): TGTGCCAGCAGCTTAGGATTATGGGCTTTCTTT.

This sequence joins TRBV27 and TRBJ1-5; D is perhaps TRBD1 (5 bases). Trimming stripped 6 bases from V and 0 bases from J, with 12 bases between. Germline V gene lookup returns CDR1 MNHEY and CDR2 SMNVEV (reference sequence). This CDR3 region has 15 residues. CDR3 protein: CASSSGADSNQPQHF. The DNA of the CDR3 is TGTGCCAGCAGCTCCGGGGCCGATAGCAATCAGCCCCAGCATTTT.

The gene calls are TRBV5-4 and TRBJ1-1, with D unresolved. With 1 base removed from V and 1 base from J, the gap between germline ends came to 5 bases. The CDR3 runs to 13 residues. Germline V gene sequence: CDR1 SGHNT, CDR2 YYREEE (reference sequence). The CDR3 protein is CASSLKENTEAFF. The CDR3 DNA reads as TGTGCCAGCAGCTTGAAAGAGAACACTGAAGCTTTCTTT.

The chain is built from TRBV19 and TRBJ1-1; D is possibly TRBD1 (6 bases). The CDR3 length is 15 residues. Germline CDR1 LNHDA, CDR2 SQIVND (reference sequence). V lost 6 bases and J 1 base, leaving 15 bases between the germline ends. CDR3 DNA sequence: TGTGCCAGTAGCCTCGGACAGATACAGAACACTGAAGCTTTCTTT. This codes for CASSLGQIQNTEAFF.

This clone was observed a single time. The rearrangement joins TRBV7-8 to TRBJ2-5; D gene unclear. The CDR3 has 14 residues. Germline loops: CDR1 SGHVS, CDR2 FQNEAQ. V lost 4 bases and J lost 0, with 9 bases in between. The CDR3 DNA reads TGTGCCAGCAGCTCCAGAGTTAACCAAGAGACCCAGTACTTC. This codes for CASSSRVNQETQYF. The full variable domain, with the rest looked up from reference TRBV7-8 and TRBJ2-5, is GAGVSQSPRYKVAKRGQDVALRCDPISGHVSLFWYQQALGQGPEFLTYFQNEAQLDKSGLPSDRFFAERPEGSVSTLKIQRTQQEDSAVYLCASSSRVNQETQYFGPGTRLLVL.